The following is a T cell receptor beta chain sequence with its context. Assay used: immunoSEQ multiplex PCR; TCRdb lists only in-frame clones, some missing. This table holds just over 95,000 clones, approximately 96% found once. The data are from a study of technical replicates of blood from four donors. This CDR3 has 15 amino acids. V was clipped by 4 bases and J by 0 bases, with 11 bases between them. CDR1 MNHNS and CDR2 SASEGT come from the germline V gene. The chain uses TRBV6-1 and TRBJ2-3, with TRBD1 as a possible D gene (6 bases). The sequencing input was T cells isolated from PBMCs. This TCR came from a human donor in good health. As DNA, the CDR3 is TGTGCCAGCAGTGTCGCAGGGGCAAGCACAGATACGCAGTATTTT. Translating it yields CASSVAGASTDTQYF.